This T cell receptor (beta chain) was retrieved from a study of response to subunit inactivated influenza vaccine (dated by TCRdb to the late 2010s). About the investigation overall: Deep quantitative T cell receptor repertoire profiling was used in the study to track responses to a trivalent subunit inactivated influenza vaccine. Summary of the overall study and its limitations: The authors proposed that each seasonal influenza vaccination may bring in only a limited number of new T cells.

This clonotype appeared a few times. Its target antigen remains unknown. No qualities accompany the bases; no much larger clone lies one base away. Receptor amplification or capture employed RT-PCR. Sequencing took place on an Illumina HiSeq 2500. Through fastp at Q25 and MiXCR, TCRdb rebuilt clones from the public reads, retaining in-frame beta chains. Duplicate CDR3 protein sequences are folded into a single record with the most common DNA and genes. The sample has over 150,000 distinct CDR3 sequences on record, about 10% of them singletons. The top ten clones comprise roughly a third of the sample. Reading the germline V gene (reference sequence) gives CDR1 PRHDT and CDR2 FYEKMQ. V loses 3 bases at its end and J loses 14 bases; junction bases beyond the gene matches: 11. The CDR3 covers 15 residues, taking in both the cysteine and the phenylalanine. Only the CDR3 portion is preserved as DNA: 45 bases, with reading frame beginning at the first base.

The TCR comes from a man in his fifties or sixties who received an inactivated influenza vaccine. Donor details come from another sample of the same person, matched by shared clones. The chain is encoded by TRBV13 joined to TRBJ2-1; TRBD2 fits 12 bases in the junction. The source was CD8+ T cells sorted from PBMCs, collected roughly 24 months after vaccination. The bases read TGTGCCAGCAGCTTGGGACTAGCGGGCGTTGATGGGGAGTTCTTC. This yields the protein CASSLGLAGVDGEFF.